The clone carrying this T cell receptor (beta chain) has just a few counts. The antigen is not known. Purity exceeded 95% in all sorted populations. cDNA synthesis used the whole RNA isolate, giving expressed TCRB sequences. The method was immunoSEQ multiplex PCR; TCRdb's version includes in-frame clones alone and lacks a portion of them. The repertoire holds roughly 610,000 clones, with around a sixth as singletons. This sample is drawn from a study of beta chain features in type 1 diabetes. At the level of the study: Cell yields, age and gender were similar between patients and healthy donors.

Study-wide points: Type 1 diabetes patients showed a moderate but significant shortening of TCRB CDR3s in all four CD4+ subsets. The study found fewer insertions and more deletions at VDJ junctions in type 1 diabetes patients.

CDR1 is SNHLY and CDR2 is FYNNEI in the germline V gene. V was trimmed by 4 bases and J by 8 bases, leaving 17 bases between them. The CDR3 has 14 residues. The specimen sequenced was naive CD4+ T cells from blood. This clonotype was obtained from a man between 18 and 35 years old in good health. The chain is built from TRBV2 and TRBJ1-2, with D possibly matching TRBD1 (6 bases). The CDR3 DNA follows: TGTGCCAGCAGTGGGGCAGGGGACCATGGAGGCTACACCTTC. Its translation is CASSGAGDHGGYTF.